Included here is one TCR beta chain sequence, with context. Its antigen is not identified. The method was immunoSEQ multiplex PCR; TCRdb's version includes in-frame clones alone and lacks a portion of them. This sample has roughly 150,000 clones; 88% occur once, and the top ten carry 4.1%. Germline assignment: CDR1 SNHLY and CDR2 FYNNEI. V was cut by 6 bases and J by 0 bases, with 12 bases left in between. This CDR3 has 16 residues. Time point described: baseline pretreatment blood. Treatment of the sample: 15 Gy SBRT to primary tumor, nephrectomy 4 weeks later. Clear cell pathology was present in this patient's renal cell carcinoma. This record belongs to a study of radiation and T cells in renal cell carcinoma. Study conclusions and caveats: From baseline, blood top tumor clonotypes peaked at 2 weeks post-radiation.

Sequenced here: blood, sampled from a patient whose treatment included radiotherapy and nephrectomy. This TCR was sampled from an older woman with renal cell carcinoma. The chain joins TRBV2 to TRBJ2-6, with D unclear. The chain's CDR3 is CASRSHSASGANVLTF. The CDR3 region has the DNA TGTGCCAGCAGATCTCACAGCGCCTCTGGGGCCAACGTCCTGACTTTC.